The 30 T cell receptor beta chains presented below share a single source sample, sequenced in a study of cytomegalovirus exposure and HLA in healthy donors. Both 60 Vbeta primers and 13 Jbeta primers went into the PCR. Sequenced by immunoSEQ multiplex PCR; TCRdb stores in-frame clones only, minus some. The sample shows some 70,000 clones, more than 60% of them seen only once. Sample: PBMCs. The receptor set was obtained from a male donor in good health and CMV-seropositive.

The chain links TRBV25-1 to TRBJ1-6, with 8 bases matching TRBD1. With V trimmed by 3 bases and J by 10 bases, 11 bases remained unmatched. Germline V CDR1 and CDR2: MGHDK, SYGVNS. The CDR3 has 16 residues. The CDR3 coding sequence is TGTGCCAGCAGTGATCTCGACAGGGGCAAGGGCTCACCCCTCCACTTT. This sequence encodes CASSDLDRGKGSPLHF. The entire variable domain, with the rest obtained from reference TRBV25-1 and TRBJ1-6, is as follows: EADIYQTPRYLVIGTGKKITLECSQTMGHDKMYWYQQDPGMELHLIHYSYGVNSTEKGDLSSESTVSRIRTEHFPLTLESARPSHTSQYLCASSDLDRGKGSPLHFGNGTRLTVT.

The chain recombines TRBV7-9 with TRBJ2-7; perhaps TRBD2 as D (6 bases). Germline V gene lookup returns CDR1 SEHNR and CDR2 FQNEAQ (reference sequence). This CDR3 region has 17 residues. The V gene lost 5 bases and the J gene lost 6 bases, with 26 bases spanning the gap. CDR3: CASSPRLATFSSIEQYF. CDR3 bases: TGTGCCAGCAGCCCCCGGCTAGCGACTTTCTCGTCGATCGAGCAGTACTTC.

This sequence joins TRBV6-1 and TRBJ2-1; D perhaps matches TRBD2 (6 bases). Between the trimmed V and J ends, which lost 6 bases and 5 bases, there was a span of 11 bases. Germline assignment: CDR1 MNHNS and CDR2 SASEGT. The CDR3 is 13 amino acids. For the CDR3, the DNA is TGTGCCAGCAGGGACTATTACGACAATGAGCAGTTCTTC. Amino acid sequence: CASRDYYDNEQFF.

The J gene is TRBJ2-7, the V gene TRBV7-8, with 8 bases matching TRBD1. CDR1 and CDR2 (germline): SGHVS, FQNEAQ. Unmatched junction bases numbered 8, after V lost 7 bases and J lost 3 bases. This CDR3 is 14 amino acids long. CDR3 sequence: CASKATGTGYEQYF. In nucleotides, the CDR3 is TGTGCCAGCAAAGCAACCGGGACAGGCTACGAGCAGTACTTC.

The CDR3 region is CASSKDRGQPQHF. In DNA, the CDR3 is TGTGCCAGTAGCAAGGACAGGGGACAGCCCCAGCATTTT. The chain recombines TRBV19 with TRBJ1-5; TRBD1 matches 9 bases. Germline CDR1 and CDR2: LNHDA and SQIVND (reference sequence). The CDR3 covers 13 residues. J was trimmed by 7 bases and V by 6 bases; bases with no gene match: 4.

This clone was picked up a small number of times. V usage is TRBV27 and J usage is TRBJ2-5, with a possible D match to TRBD1 (6 bases). The V end lost 5 bases, the J end lost 8 bases, and 15 bases lay between the germline ends. CDR1 MNHEY and CDR2 SMNVEV come from the germline V gene (reference sequence). The CDR3 is made up of 13 amino acids. This CDR3 is CASSPDSKRTQYF. The CDR3 DNA follows: TGTGCCAGCAGTCCGGACAGTAAAAGAACCCAGTACTTC.

The rearrangement links TRBV11-2 to TRBJ1-2; 7 bases fit TRBD1. Germline V gene lookup returns CDR1 SGHAT and CDR2 FQNNGV. The trim removed 1 base at V and 6 bases at J, leaving 5 bases unmatched. This CDR3 region has 14 residues. The CDR3 loop is CASSLALTGNGYTF. In nucleotides, the CDR3 is TGTGCCAGCAGCTTAGCCCTGACAGGGAATGGCTACACCTTC.

The chain recombines TRBV11-2 with TRBJ2-3; D is possibly TRBD1 (6 bases). The ends were cut back, 6 bases at V and 1 base at J, with 14 bases in the middle. Germline V lookup: CDR1 SGHAT, CDR2 FQNNGV. This CDR3 contains 15 residues. The CDR3 protein is CASRNLRGGTDTQYF. The DNA of the CDR3 is TGTGCCAGCAGGAACCTCAGGGGTGGCACAGATACGCAGTATTTT.

The chain combines TRBV5-1 with TRBJ2-2, with a possible D match to TRBD2 (6 bases). The CDR3 is made up of 15 amino acids. The germline gives CDR1 SGHRS, CDR2 YFSETQ. V shed 4 bases and J shed 4 bases, with 14 bases lying between them. CDR3 in DNA: TGCGCCAGCAGCCCAGGGACTCCCAGCACCGGGGAGCTGTTTTTT. Amino acid sequence: CASSPGTPSTGELFF. Complete variable domain (other parts from reference TRBV5-1 and TRBJ2-2): KAGVTQTPRYLIKTRGQQVTLSCSPISGHRSVSWYQQTPGQGLQFLFEYFSETQRNKGNFPGRFSGRQFSNSRSEMNVSTLELGDSALYLCASSPGTPSTGELFFGEGSRLTVL.

This chain connects TRBV7-2 to TRBJ1-1; 11 bases line up with TRBD1. J was trimmed by 8 bases and V by 6 bases; bases with no gene match: 8. CDR1 and CDR2 (germline): SGHTA, FQGNSA. The CDR3 consists of 14 residues. CDR3: CASREGQGAVEAFF. CDR3 sequence (DNA): TGTGCCAGCAGGGAAGGACAGGGGGCTGTCGAAGCTTTCTTT.

CDR3: CASGMIPGLEQFF. For the CDR3, the DNA is TGTGCTAGTGGTATGATACCCGGACTAGAACAGTTCTTC. The chain is built from TRBV12-5 and TRBJ2-1, with 7 bases fitting TRBD2. This CDR3 spans 13 amino acids. Germline V gene data show CDR1 as LGHNT and CDR2 as FRNRAP. After removal of 5 bases from V and 13 bases from J, the junction contained 11 bases not matched to a gene.

The chain has TRBV19 and TRBJ1-1; 8 nucleotides align to TRBD1. Trimming at V came to 8 bases and at J to 1 base, leaving 3 bases not matched to a gene. This CDR3 is built from 13 residues. Germline V gene lookup returns CDR1 LNHDA and CDR2 SQIVND (reference sequence). CDR3 protein: CASSTGGNTEAFF. For the CDR3, the DNA is TGTGCCAGTTCTACAGGGGGGAACACTGAAGCTTTCTTT. Full variable domain (remainder filled in from reference TRBV19 and TRBJ1-1): DGGITQSPKYLFRKEGQNVTLSCEQNLNHDAMYWYRQDPGQGLRLIYYSQIVNDFQKGDIAEGYSVSREKKESFPLTVTSAQKNPTAFYLCASSTGGNTEAFFGQGTRLTVV.

The J gene is TRBJ1-4, the V gene TRBV5-4; TRBD1 is a possible D gene (6 bases). Looked up from germline, CDR1 is SGHNT and CDR2 is YYREEE (reference sequence). V was trimmed by 2 bases and J by 5 bases, leaving 10 bases between them. CDR3 size: 14 residues. The CDR3 spells CASSLQGGNEKLFF. DNA for the CDR3: TGTGCCAGCAGCTTACAGGGAGGGAATGAAAAACTGTTTTTT. Together with reference TRBV5-4 and TRBJ1-4, the CDR3 gives the full variable domain: ETGVTQSPTHLIKTRGQQVTLRCSSQSGHNTVSWYQQALGQGPQFIFQYYREEENGRGNFPPRFSGLQFPNYSSELNVNALELDDSALYLCASSLQGGNEKLFFGSGTQLSVL.

This clone came up a few times. The chain is built from TRBV6-1 and TRBJ1-2; D may be TRBD1 (6 bases). The germline V and J ends were trimmed by 10 bases and 5 bases, with 14 bases remaining between them. CDR1 is MNHNS, CDR2 SASEGT, per germline. CDR3 size: 12 residues. The CDR3 reads CAIRGRDYGYTF. The CDR3 coding sequence is TGTGCCATCAGGGGCAGGGATTATGGCTACACCTTC.

The chain is built from TRBV2 and TRBJ2-5, with 15 bases that match TRBD2. This CDR3 has 18 amino acids. Germline values: CDR1 SNHLY, CDR2 FYNNEI. V lost 6 bases, J lost 0 bases, and 8 bases stayed unmatched. The CDR3, as DNA: TGTGCCAGCAGACCGGGACTAGCGGGAGGCCTGTACCAAGAGACCCAGTACTTC. The encoded protein is CASRPGLAGGLYQETQYF.

This clone was seen a few times. Other DNA sequences in the same sample also yield this CDR3. The rearrangement uses TRBV18 and TRBJ2-7, with TRBD2 as a possible D gene (5 bases). Trimming pared 2 bases from V and 6 bases from J, leaving 11 bases between. CDR3 length: 13 amino acids. CDR1 KGHSH and CDR2 LQKENI come from the germline V gene. DNA of the CDR3: TGTGCCAGCTCACCAGGAGAGGGTCGCGAGCAGTACTTC. Its translation is CASSPGEGREQYF.

The table lists this clone with a count of one. This rearrangement joins TRBV29-1 to TRBJ2-3; 11 nucleotides agree with TRBD2. The CDR3 runs 14 residues. V was pared by 6 bases and J by 1 base, with 3 bases of the junction left unmatched. The germline V gene has CDR1 SQVTM and CDR2 ANQGSEA. CDR3 nucleotides: TGCAGCGTGGAGACTAGCGGGGGCACAGATACGCAGTATTTT. Protein: CSVETSGGTDTQYF.

The V gene is TRBV6-5, the J gene TRBJ1-2; tentatively, D is TRBD1 (5 bases). V gave up 8 bases and J gave up 2 bases, with 9 bases separating them. In germline, CDR1 is MNHEY, CDR2 SVGAGI. The CDR3 has 12 amino acids. The CDR3 protein is CASSRENYGYTF. CDR3 sequence (DNA): TGTGCCAGCTCCAGGGAAAACTATGGCTACACCTTC.

This clone occurred once. The J gene is TRBJ2-3, the V gene TRBV9, with TRBD1 matching over 10 bases. V gave up 0 bases and J gave up 5 bases; unmatched junction bases: 3. CDR1 and CDR2 from the germline V gene are SGDLS and YYNGEE. This CDR3 is built from 15 residues. In DNA, the CDR3 is TGTGCCAGCAGCGTAGGACAGGGGGCCGGAGATACGCAGTATTTT. Amino acids: CASSVGQGAGDTQYF.

J is TRBJ2-3 and V is TRBV29-1; TRBD1 is a possible D gene (5 bases). Germline loops: CDR1 SQVTM, CDR2 ANQGSEA. The CDR3 covers 11 residues. With 4 bases removed from V and 4 bases from J, the gap between germline ends came to 6 bases. Here the CDR3 reads CSVVGADTQYF. The CDR3 region has the DNA TGCAGCGTTGTAGGGGCAGATACGCAGTATTTT.

A few counts support this clone. The chain links TRBV15 to TRBJ2-3; TRBD1 might be the D (6 bases). The germline V gene has CDR1 LNHNV and CDR2 YYDKDF (reference sequence). The CDR3 sequence is 17 residues long. V was trimmed by 3 bases and J by 0 bases, leaving 16 bases between them. The CDR3 DNA is TGTGCCACCAGCAGTGGAGACAGGCTATCTAGCACAGATACGCAGTATTTT. Protein sequence: CATSSGDRLSSTDTQYF.

This clone was detected only once. The chain uses TRBV15 and TRBJ1-3; no firm D call. The V gene's germline CDR1 is LNHNV and CDR2 YYDKDF (reference sequence). The V gene lost 3 bases and the J gene lost 4 bases, with 16 bases spanning the gap. The CDR3 extends over 16 amino acids. The CDR3 DNA reads TGTGCCACCAGCAGGAACGCGCTAGCTGCAGGAAACACCATATATTTT. Amino acids: CATSRNALAAGNTIYF.

The V gene is TRBV4-1, the J gene TRBJ2-3; tentative D call: TRBD1 (6 bases). V shed 5 bases and J shed 2 bases, with 20 bases lying between them. CDR3 length: 17 amino acids. Germline CDR1 reads MGHRA; CDR2 reads YSYEKL. The CDR3 DNA sequence: TGCGCCAGCAGCGTCACCGCCGGGACATCGGTCACAGATACGCAGTATTTT. Its protein is CASSVTAGTSVTDTQYF.

The chain links TRBV5-1 to TRBJ1-2; TRBD1 matches 7 bases. CDR1 is SGHRS and CDR2 is YFSETQ in the germline V gene. The CDR3 length is 16 residues. Trimming at V came to 0 bases and at J to 5 bases, leaving 10 bases not matched to a gene. This CDR3 is CASSLAGTDLFYGYTF. The CDR3 DNA follows: TGCGCCAGCAGCTTGGCCGGGACAGATTTATTTTATGGCTACACCTTC. Drawing the rest from reference TRBV5-1 and TRBJ1-2, the complete variable domain is KAGVTQTPRYLIKTRGQQVTLSCSPISGHRSVSWYQQTPGQGLQFLFEYFSETQRNKGNFPGRFSGRQFSNSRSEMNVSTLELGDSALYLCASSLAGTDLFYGYTFGSGTRLTVV.

V and J are TRBV6-1 and TRBJ2-7, with 11 positions matching TRBD2. This CDR3 comprises 15 residues. Germline V gives CDR1 MNHNS, CDR2 SASEGT. Germline trimming cut 6 bases from V and 2 bases from J; bases unmatched to any gene: 6. The CDR3 reads CASRLTSGVTYEQYF. CDR3 nucleotides: TGTGCCAGCAGACTGACTAGCGGGGTTACCTACGAGCAGTACTTC.

This chain joins TRBV19 and TRBJ2-4, with 9 bases identical to TRBD1. Germline CDR1 LNHDA, CDR2 SQIVND (reference sequence). V was clipped by 5 bases and J by 0 bases; unmatched bases: 8. The CDR3 contains 17 residues. The CDR3 region has the DNA TGTGCCAGTAGTGCAACAGGGGGCACTGTAGCCAAAAACATTCAGTACTTC. This gives the protein CASSATGGTVAKNIQYF.

This chain links TRBV9 with TRBJ1-1; a possible D gene is TRBD1 (6 bases). The CDR3 spans 16 residues. Between the trimmed V and J ends, which lost 0 bases and 3 bases, there was a span of 15 bases. Germline CDR1 reads SGDLS; CDR2 reads YYNGEE. CDR3 sequence (DNA): TGTGCCAGCAGCGTAGCCCCGGACAGACGATACACTGAAGCTTTCTTT. Translated: CASSVAPDRRYTEAFF.

The chain is built from TRBV7-9 and TRBJ2-5, with 15 bases matching TRBD2. The CDR3 consists of 17 residues. Looked up from germline, CDR1 is SEHNR and CDR2 is FQNEAQ (reference sequence). Trimming cost V 5 bases and J 13 bases; bases outside gene matches: 17. The CDR3 protein is CASSTRTGTSGRWARYF. The CDR3 bases are TGTGCCAGCAGCACCCGGACCGGGACTAGCGGGAGGTGGGCCCGGTACTTC.

By its share, this clone is medium-sized (0.01 to 0.1%). The chain couples TRBV5-1 to TRBJ1-1, with 9 bases that match TRBD1. Germline trimming cut 3 bases from V and 1 base from J; bases unmatched to any gene: 7. CDR3 length: 16 residues. Germline lookup yields CDR1 SGHRS and CDR2 YFSETQ. This CDR3 is CASSWDRESSNTEAFF. CDR3 DNA sequence: TGCGCCAGCAGCTGGGACAGGGAGAGCTCGAACACTGAAGCTTTCTTT. Supplemented by reference TRBV5-1 and TRBJ1-1, the full variable domain reads KAGVTQTPRYLIKTRGQQVTLSCSPISGHRSVSWYQQTPGQGLQFLFEYFSETQRNKGNFPGRFSGRQFSNSRSEMNVSTLELGDSALYLCASSWDRESSNTEAFFGQGTRLTVV.

The chain's CDR3 is CASSLEQERLGQFF. The CDR3 DNA is TGTGCCAGCAGCTTAGAACAGGAACGTTTAGGGCAGTTCTTC. This chain joins TRBV7-9 and TRBJ2-1, with a weak D call TRBD1 (5 bases). The CDR3 consists of 14 residues. CDR1 and CDR2 from the germline V gene are SEHNR and FQNEAQ (reference sequence). V shed 1 base and J shed 12 bases, with 16 bases lying between them.